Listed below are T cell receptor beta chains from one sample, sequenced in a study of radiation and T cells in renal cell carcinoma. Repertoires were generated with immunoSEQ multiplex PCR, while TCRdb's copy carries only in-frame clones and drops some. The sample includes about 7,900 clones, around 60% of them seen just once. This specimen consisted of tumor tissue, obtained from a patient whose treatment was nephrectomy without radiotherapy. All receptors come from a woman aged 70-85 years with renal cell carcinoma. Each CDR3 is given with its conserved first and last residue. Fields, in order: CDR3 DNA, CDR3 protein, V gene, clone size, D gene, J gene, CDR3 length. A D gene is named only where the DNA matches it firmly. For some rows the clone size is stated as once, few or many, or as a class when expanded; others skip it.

TGTGCCAGCAGCGCCCGCGGGTCTGAAGCTTTCTTT | CASSARGSEAFF | TRBV9 | . | . | TRBJ1-1 | 12
TGTGCCAGCAGCATCAGGGGTGCCGGGGAGCTGTTTTTT | CASSIRGAGELFF | TRBV7-2 | . | . | TRBJ2-2 | 13
TGTGCCAGCAGCCCGAGTGGGGGGCGCAGCTTGGGGGCCAACGTCCTGACTTTC | CASSPSGGRSLGANVLTF | TRBV2 | . | . | TRBJ2-6 | 18
TGCGCCAGCAGTGAGCGGAGGGAGTATACTGAAGCTTTCTTT | CASSERREYTEAFF | TRBV10-1 | . | . | TRBJ1-1 | 14
TGTGCCAGCTCATCCGGGACAGGGGTCTACGAGCAGTACTTC | CASSSGTGVYEQYF | TRBV18 | . | TRBD1 | TRBJ2-7 | 14
TGCGCCAGCAGCAACGGACAGGAGGGAACCGGGGAGCTGTTTTTT | CASSNGQEGTGELFF | TRBV5-1 | . | . | TRBJ2-2 | 15
TGTGCCAGCAGCTTCGGAGGGCGGTTGAACACTGAAGCTTTCTTT | CASSFGGRLNTEAFF | TRBV7-2 | . | . | TRBJ1-1 | 15
TGTGCCTGGAGTTTCTTAGGCGGCCACCCCGGGGAGCTGTTTTTT | CAWSFLGGHPGELFF | TRBV30 | . | . | TRBJ2-2 | 15
TGTGCCATCAGTGGGGGGACAGCAAACACTGAAGCTTTCTTT | CAISGGTANTEAFF | TRBV10-3 | once | TRBD1 | TRBJ1-1 | 14
TGTGCCAGCAGCGGGGGCCCCACGGGGACCCAGTACTTC | CASSGGPTGTQYF | TRBV7-6 | . | . | TRBJ2-5 | 13
TGTGCCTGGAAAGTCATGAACACTGAAGCTTTCTTT | CAWKVMNTEAFF | TRBV30 | few | . | TRBJ1-1 | 12
TGTGCCAGCAGCCCTGCGGGGGAGACCTACAATGAGCAGTTCTTC | CASSPAGETYNEQFF | TRBV11-1 | . | TRBD2 | TRBJ2-1 | 15
TGTGCCAGCAGCCAAGAACTCGCGGGGGGCCTGTATTTCTTC | CASSQELAGGLYFF | TRBV4-2 | few | TRBD2 | TRBJ2-1 | 14
TGTGCCAGCTCACAATACACCTACGAGCAGTACTTC | CASSQYTYEQYF | TRBV18 | once | . | TRBJ2-7 | 12
TGTGCCAGCAGTGAGGGCTACCGAGGGAGCGGCTACACCTTC | CASSEGYRGSGYTF | TRBV2 | . | . | TRBJ1-2 | 14
TGTGCCAGCAGCTACGCCCCTACAGGGGGCTCTGGAAACACCATATATTTT | CASSYAPTGGSGNTIYF | TRBV7-2 | . | TRBD1 | TRBJ1-3 | 17
TGTGCCAGCAGCCCTTGGACAGGGGGCACTGTCTACGAGCAGTACTTC | CASSPWTGGTVYEQYF | TRBV7-2 | . | TRBD1 | TRBJ2-7 | 16
TGCAGCGTAGCGGACAGGGTCGGGCCCGGGGAGCTGTTTTTT | CSVADRVGPGELFF | TRBV29-1 | . | TRBD1 | TRBJ2-2 | 14
TGCGCCAGCAGCTTGGAGCTGGGAACGAACACTGAAGCTTTCTTT | CASSLELGTNTEAFF | TRBV5-1 | once | . | TRBJ1-1 | 15
TGTGCCAGCAGCTCGGGGGGGCTCTACGAGCAGTACTTC | CASSSGGLYEQYF | TRBV11-2 | . | TRBD2 | TRBJ2-7 | 13
TGTGCCTGGAGTGTAGGGTTCGGCACCGAAGGAGAAAAACTGTTTTTT | CAWSVGFGTEGEKLFF | TRBV30 | . | . | TRBJ1-4 | 16
TGTGCCAGCAGAGGACTGGACTCCTACGAGCAGTACTTC | CASRGLDSYEQYF | TRBV6-6 | . | . | TRBJ2-7 | 13
TGTGCCAGCAGTGACTCGGTGGGGGGGCCGGGAAATGAGCAGTTCTTC | CASSDSVGGPGNEQFF | TRBV6-4 | few | . | TRBJ2-1 | 16
TGCGCCAGCAGCTTGGCGGAGGGCGGGGGCCAGGGCACTGAAGCTTTCTTT | CASSLAEGGGQGTEAFF | TRBV5-1 | few | . | TRBJ1-1 | 17
TGTGCCAGCAGCAATCTTAAACTCTCCGGGACAGGGGCCAGCGAGCAGTACTTC | CASSNLKLSGTGASEQYF | TRBV27 | once | TRBD1 | TRBJ2-7 | 18
TGTGCCAGTAGTATCCAAGATACGCAGTATTTT | CASSIQDTQYF | TRBV19 | . | . | TRBJ2-3 | 11
TGTGCCAGCAGCTTAGCACAGGGGGCTGGGGTCGAGACCCAGTACTTC | CASSLAQGAGVETQYF | TRBV7-9 | . | TRBD1 | TRBJ2-5 | 16
TGCGCCAGCAGACCCGTCGCGGGACGGACGAACACCGGGGAGCTGTTTTTT | CASRPVAGRTNTGELFF | TRBV5-1 | . | . | TRBJ2-2 | 17
TGTGCCGGACCGGGACAGGGGTGCAATCAGCCCCAGTATTTT | CAGPGQGCNQPQYF | TRBV6-5 | . | TRBD1 | TRBJ2-3 | 14
TGTGCCAGCAGCCCCTCGGAGGCCGGGGCCAACGTCCTGACTTTC | CASSPSEAGANVLTF | TRBV6-4 | . | . | TRBJ2-6 | 15
TGCGCCAGCAGTGAGACTATGACTGATGGCTACACCTTC | CASSETMTDGYTF | TRBV10-2 | few | . | TRBJ1-2 | 13
TGTGCCAGCATCCAGGACGCGCCTAGCACAGATACGCAGTATTTT | CASIQDAPSTDTQYF | TRBV7-9 | . | . | TRBJ2-3 | 15
TGTGCCAGCAGCGCCAGCCCTGACTATAATTCACCCCTCCACTTT | CASSASPDYNSPLHF | TRBV7-6 | few | . | TRBJ1-6 | 15
TGTGCCAGCAGCTTAAGAGTCCTGGGAGATACGCAGTATTTT | CASSLRVLGDTQYF | TRBV7-6 | . | . | TRBJ2-3 | 14
TGTGCCACCGGGACGGAAAGTACTAGCAATCAGCCCCAGCATTTT | CATGTESTSNQPQHF | TRBV6-1 | . | . | TRBJ1-5 | 15
TGTGCCAGCAGTTACCGGGTGCAGGGCAATGGCTACACCTTC | CASSYRVQGNGYTF | TRBV6-6 | few | . | TRBJ1-2 | 14
TGCGCCAGCTCCCTTCAGGGACAGGGACCCTACGAGCAGTACTTC | CASSLQGQGPYEQYF | TRBV5-1 | . | TRBD1 | TRBJ2-7 | 15
TGTGCCAGCAGCTTGGCCACGGACAGGGGGCTCACTGAAGCTTTCTTT | CASSLATDRGLTEAFF | TRBV5-6 | . | TRBD1 | TRBJ1-1 | 16
TGCGCCAGCAGCAGCCTGGGACAGGGGGCTCAAGAGACCCAGTACTTC | CASSSLGQGAQETQYF | TRBV5-1 | . | TRBD1 | TRBJ2-5 | 16
TGTGCCAGTTCGCCATACAGGGGGCAAGAGCAGTTCTTC | CASSPYRGQEQFF | TRBV7-3 | . | TRBD1 | TRBJ2-1 | 13
TGTGCCAGCAGCCAGGCGGGGGCCCCCCAAGAGACCCAGTACTTC | CASSQAGAPQETQYF | TRBV7-9 | . | . | TRBJ2-5 | 15
TGTGCCAGCAGCACGAACGGACAGGGGTTTGAGCAGTTCTTC | CASSTNGQGFEQFF | TRBV7-2 | . | TRBD1 | TRBJ2-1 | 14
TGTGCCAGCAGCGCTGGCCCAGGGAGGGGTGAAAAACTGTTTTTT | CASSAGPGRGEKLFF | TRBV9 | few | . | TRBJ1-4 | 15